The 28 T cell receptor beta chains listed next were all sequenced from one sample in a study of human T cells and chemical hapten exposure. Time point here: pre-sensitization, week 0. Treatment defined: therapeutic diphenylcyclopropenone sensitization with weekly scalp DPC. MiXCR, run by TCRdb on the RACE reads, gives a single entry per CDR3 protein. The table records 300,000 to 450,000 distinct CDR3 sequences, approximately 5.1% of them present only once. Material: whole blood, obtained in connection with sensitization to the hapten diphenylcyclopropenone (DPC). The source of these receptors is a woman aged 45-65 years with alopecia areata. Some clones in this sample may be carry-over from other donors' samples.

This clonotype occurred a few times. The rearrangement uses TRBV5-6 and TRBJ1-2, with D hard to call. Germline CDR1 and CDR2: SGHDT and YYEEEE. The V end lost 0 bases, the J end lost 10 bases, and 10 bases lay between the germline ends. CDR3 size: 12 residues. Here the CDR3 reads CASSLAVGDYTF. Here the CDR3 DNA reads TGTGCCAGCAGCTTGGCGGTCGGTGACTACACCTTC.

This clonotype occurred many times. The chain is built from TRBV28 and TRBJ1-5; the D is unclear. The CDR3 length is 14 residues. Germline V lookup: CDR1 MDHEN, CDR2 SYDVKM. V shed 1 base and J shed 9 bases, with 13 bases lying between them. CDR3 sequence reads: CASSLLVFRGPQHF. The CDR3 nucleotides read TGTGCCAGCAGTTTATTAGTTTTTCGTGGGCCCCAGCATTTT.

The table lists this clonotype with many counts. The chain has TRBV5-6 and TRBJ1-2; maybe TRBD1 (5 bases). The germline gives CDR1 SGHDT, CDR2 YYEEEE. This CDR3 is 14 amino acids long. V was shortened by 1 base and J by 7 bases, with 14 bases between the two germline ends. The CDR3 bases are TGTGCCAGCAGCTTGTCAGGGTCGGCACGTGGCTACACCTTC. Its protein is CASSLSGSARGYTF.

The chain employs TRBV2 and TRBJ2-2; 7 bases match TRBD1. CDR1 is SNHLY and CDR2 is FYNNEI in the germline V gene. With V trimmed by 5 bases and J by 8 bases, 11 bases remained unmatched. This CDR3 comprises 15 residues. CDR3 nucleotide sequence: TGTGCCAGCAGTTCCGGGACAGACTTTATAGGGGAGCTGTTTTTT. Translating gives CASSSGTDFIGELFF.

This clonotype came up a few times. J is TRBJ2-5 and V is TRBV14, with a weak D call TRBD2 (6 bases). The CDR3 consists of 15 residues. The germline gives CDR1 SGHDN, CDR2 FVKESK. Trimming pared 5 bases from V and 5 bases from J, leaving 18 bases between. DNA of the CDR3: TGTGCCAGCAGCTTACGGGACTCTCGAGAGGAGACCCAGTACTTC. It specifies CASSLRDSREETQYF.

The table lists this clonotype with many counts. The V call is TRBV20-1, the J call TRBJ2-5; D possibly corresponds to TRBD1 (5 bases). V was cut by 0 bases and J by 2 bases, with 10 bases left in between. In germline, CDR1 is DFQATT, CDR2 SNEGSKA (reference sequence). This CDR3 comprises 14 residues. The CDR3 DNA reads TGCAGTGCTAGAGAGTATACAGGACAAGAGACCCAGTACTTC. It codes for CSAREYTGQETQYF.

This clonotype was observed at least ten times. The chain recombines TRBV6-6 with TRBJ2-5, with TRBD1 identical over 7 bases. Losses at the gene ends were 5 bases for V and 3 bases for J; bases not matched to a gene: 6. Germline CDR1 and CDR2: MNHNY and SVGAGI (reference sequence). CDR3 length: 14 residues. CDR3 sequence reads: CASSRRDREETQYF. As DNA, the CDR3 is TGTGCCAGCAGTCGCCGGGACAGAGAAGAGACCCAGTACTTC.

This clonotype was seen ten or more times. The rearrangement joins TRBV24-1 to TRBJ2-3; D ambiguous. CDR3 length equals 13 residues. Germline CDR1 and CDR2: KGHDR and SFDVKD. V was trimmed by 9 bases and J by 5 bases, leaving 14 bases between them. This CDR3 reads CATQMSIGDTQYF. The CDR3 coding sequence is TGTGCCACCCAAATGTCGATAGGAGATACGCAGTATTTT.

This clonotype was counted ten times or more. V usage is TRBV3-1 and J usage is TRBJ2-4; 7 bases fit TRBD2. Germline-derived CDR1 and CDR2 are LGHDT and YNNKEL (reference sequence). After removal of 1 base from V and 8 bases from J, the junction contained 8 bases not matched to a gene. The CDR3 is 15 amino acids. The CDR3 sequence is CASSQGVRGRDIQYF. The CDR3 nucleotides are TGTGCCAGCAGCCAAGGTGTGCGGGGGAGAGACATTCAGTACTTC.

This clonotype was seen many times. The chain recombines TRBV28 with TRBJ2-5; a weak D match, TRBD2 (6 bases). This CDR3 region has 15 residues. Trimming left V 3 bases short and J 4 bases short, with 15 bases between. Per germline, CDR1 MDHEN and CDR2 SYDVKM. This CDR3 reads CASSLVAGTGETQYF. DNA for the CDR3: TGTGCCAGCAGTTTGGTCGCGGGGACCGGAGAGACCCAGTACTTC.

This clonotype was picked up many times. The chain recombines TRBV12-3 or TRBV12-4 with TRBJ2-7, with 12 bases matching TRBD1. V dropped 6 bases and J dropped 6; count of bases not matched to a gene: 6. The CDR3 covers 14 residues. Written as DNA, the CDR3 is TGTGCCAGCAGGCGGGACAGGGGGCACGGCGAGCAGTACTTC. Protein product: CASRRDRGHGEQYF.

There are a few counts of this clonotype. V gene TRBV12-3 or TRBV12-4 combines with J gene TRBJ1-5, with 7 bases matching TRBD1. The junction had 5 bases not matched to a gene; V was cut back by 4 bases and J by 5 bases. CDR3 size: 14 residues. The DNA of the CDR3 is TGTGCCAGCAGTTGGAGGGGGCACGATCAGCCCCAGCATTTT. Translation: CASSWRGHDQPQHF.

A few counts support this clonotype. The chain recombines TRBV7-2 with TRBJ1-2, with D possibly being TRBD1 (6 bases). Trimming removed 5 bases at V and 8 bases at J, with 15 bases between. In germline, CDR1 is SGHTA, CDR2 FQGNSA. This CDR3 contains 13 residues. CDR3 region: CASSLQGNWGYTF. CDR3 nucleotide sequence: TGTGCCAGCAGCCTACAGGGTAATTGGGGCTACACCTTC.

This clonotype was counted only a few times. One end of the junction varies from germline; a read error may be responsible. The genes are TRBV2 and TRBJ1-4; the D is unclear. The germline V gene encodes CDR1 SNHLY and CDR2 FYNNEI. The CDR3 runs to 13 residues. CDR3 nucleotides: TGTGCCAGCAGTGATCCTGAGTATGAAAACCTGTTTTTT. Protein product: CASSDPEYENLFF.

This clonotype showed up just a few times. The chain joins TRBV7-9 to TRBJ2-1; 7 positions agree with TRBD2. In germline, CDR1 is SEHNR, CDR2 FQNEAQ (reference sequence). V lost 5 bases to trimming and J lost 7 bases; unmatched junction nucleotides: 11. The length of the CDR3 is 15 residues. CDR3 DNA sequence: TGTGCCAGCAGCCCGCCCCCTAGCGGAGCAAATGAGCAGTTCTTC. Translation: CASSPPPSGANEQFF.

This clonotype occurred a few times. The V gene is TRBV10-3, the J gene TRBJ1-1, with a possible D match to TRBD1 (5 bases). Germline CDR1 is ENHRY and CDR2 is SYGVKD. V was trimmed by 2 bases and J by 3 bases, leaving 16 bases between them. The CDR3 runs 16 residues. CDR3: CAISEPRWQGDTEAFF. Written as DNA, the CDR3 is TGTGCCATCAGTGAGCCGCGTTGGCAGGGTGACACTGAAGCTTTCTTT.

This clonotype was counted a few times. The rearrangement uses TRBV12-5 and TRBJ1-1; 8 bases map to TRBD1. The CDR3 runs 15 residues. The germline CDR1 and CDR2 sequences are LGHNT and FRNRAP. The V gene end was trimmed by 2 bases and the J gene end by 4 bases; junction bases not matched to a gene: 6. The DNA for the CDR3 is TGTGCTAGTGGTTTGTTCCTTACAGGGGGCACTGAAGCTTTCTTT. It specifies CASGLFLTGGTEAFF. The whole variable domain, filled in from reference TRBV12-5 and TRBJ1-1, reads DARVTQTPRHKVTEMGQEVTMRCQPILGHNTVFWYRQTMMQGLELLAYFRNRAPLDDSGMPKDRFSAEMPDATLATLKIQPSEPRDSAVYFCASGLFLTGGTEAFFGQGTRLTVV.

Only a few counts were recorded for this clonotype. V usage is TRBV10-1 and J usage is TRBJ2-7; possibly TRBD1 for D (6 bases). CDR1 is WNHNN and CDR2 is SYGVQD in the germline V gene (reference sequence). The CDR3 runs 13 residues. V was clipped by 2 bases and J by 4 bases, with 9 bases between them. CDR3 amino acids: CASSEVRGYEQYF. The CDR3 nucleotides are TGCGCCAGCAGTGAGGTCAGGGGTTACGAGCAGTACTTC.

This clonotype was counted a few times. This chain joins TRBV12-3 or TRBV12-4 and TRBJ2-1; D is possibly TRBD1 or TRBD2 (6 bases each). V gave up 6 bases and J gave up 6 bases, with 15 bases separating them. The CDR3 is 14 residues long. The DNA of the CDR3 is TGTGCCAGCAGAGCGGGCCAACAGGGCAATGAGCAGTTCTTC. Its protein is CASRAGQQGNEQFF.

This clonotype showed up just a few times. The CDR3 protein is CASSLWREGPGEQFF. CDR3 DNA sequence: TGTGCCAGCAGCTTGTGGCGGGAGGGCCCAGGTGAGCAGTTCTTC. The chain is built from TRBV7-2 and TRBJ2-1, with 9 bases identical to TRBD2. The CDR3 has 15 residues. Per germline, CDR1 SGHTA and CDR2 FQGNSA. V lost 3 bases, J lost 9 bases, and 9 bases stayed unmatched.

The CDR3 DNA is TGTGCCATCAGTGAAGTACAGGAACCCTACGAGCAGTACTTC. The encoded protein is CAISEVQEPYEQYF. This chain links TRBV10-3 with TRBJ2-7; perhaps TRBD1 as D (5 bases). Trimming left V 3 bases short and J 2 bases short, with 11 bases between. CDR3 length: 14 residues. The germline CDR1 and CDR2 sequences are ENHRY and SYGVKD.

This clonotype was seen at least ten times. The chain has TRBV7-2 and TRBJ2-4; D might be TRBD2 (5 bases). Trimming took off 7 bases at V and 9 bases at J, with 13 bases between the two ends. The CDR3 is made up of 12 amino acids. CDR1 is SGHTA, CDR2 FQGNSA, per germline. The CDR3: CASTGLGGIQYF. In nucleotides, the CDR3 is TGTGCCAGCACCGGTCTAGGAGGCATTCAGTACTTC.

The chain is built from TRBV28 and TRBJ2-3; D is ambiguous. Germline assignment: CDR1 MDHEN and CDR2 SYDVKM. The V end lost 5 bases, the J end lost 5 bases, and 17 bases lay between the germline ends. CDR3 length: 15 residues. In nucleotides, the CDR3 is TGTGCCAGCAGTCTCTCAGCGAGAGTGTTAGATACGCAGTATTTT. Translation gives CASSLSARVLDTQYF. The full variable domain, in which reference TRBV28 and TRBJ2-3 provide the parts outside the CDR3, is DVKVTQSSRYLVKRTGEKVFLECVQDMDHENMFWYRQDPGLGLRLIYFSYDVKMKEKGDIPEGYSVSREKKERFSLILESASTNQTSMYLCASSLSARVLDTQYFGPGTRLTVL.

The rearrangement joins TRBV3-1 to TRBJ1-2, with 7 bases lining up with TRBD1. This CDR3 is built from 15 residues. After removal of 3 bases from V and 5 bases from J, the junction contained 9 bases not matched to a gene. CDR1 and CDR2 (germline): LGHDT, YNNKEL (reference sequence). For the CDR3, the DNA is TGTGCCAGCAGCCAGCTGGGGACAGCCCTTTATGGCTACACCTTC. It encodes CASSQLGTALYGYTF.

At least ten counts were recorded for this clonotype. This CDR3 is CASSRDRAPQPQHF. CDR3 sequence (DNA): TGTGCCAGCAGCCGGGACAGGGCTCCTCAGCCCCAGCATTTT. The V call is TRBV7-9, the J call TRBJ1-5; 9 nucleotides align to TRBD1. Germline trimming cut 5 bases from V and 6 bases from J; bases unmatched to any gene: 5. Germline CDR1 is SEHNR and CDR2 is FQNEAQ (reference sequence). The CDR3 length is 14 residues.

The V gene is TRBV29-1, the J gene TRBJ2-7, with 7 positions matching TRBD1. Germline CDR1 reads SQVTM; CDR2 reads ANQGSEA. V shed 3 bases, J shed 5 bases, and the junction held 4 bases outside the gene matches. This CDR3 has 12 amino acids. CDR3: CSVDKGAHEQYF. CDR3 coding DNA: TGCAGCGTTGATAAGGGGGCCCACGAGCAGTACTTC.

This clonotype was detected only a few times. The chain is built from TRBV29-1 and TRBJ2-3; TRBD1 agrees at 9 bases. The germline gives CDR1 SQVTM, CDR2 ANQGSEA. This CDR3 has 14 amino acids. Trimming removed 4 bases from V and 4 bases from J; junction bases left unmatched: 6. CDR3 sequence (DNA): TGCAGCGTTGCGGGACAGGGTATAGCAGATACGCAGTATTTT. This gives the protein CSVAGQGIADTQYF.

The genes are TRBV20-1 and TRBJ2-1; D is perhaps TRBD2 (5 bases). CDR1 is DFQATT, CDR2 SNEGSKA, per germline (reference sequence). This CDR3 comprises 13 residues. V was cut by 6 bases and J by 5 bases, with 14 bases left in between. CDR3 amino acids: CSASSLGDNEQFF. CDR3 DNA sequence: TGCAGTGCCTCGTCTTTGGGAGACAATGAGCAGTTCTTC.